Each of the 25 T cell receptor beta chains below was sequenced from the same sample in a study of tumor-infiltrating lymphocytes in primary liver carcinoma (dated by TCRdb to 2017 to 2019). RNA from unsorted whole blood was extracted with TRIzol reagent, and germline DNA was obtained with the DNeasy Blood & Tissue kit. Sequencing was performed on an Illumina HiSeq 2500. Using a constant-region primer and ProtoScript II reverse transcriptase, TCRbeta-specific cDNA was reverse-transcribed from around 500 ng total RNA. Three nested multiplex PCR rounds, following a slightly modified ARM-PCR procedure, were used to build the TCRbeta libraries. Each of the first two PCR rounds ran for roughly 9 cycles using multiplex TRBV1-TRBV30 forward primers together with a Cbeta reverse primer. Through fastp at Q25 and MiXCR, TCRdb rebuilt clones from the public reads, retaining in-frame beta chains. Entries that share a CDR3 protein sequence are merged under the most common genes and DNA. Present in this sample are almost 200,000 distinct CDR3 sequences, roughly 61% of which were seen just once. Clones ranked in the top ten supply about 7.1% of the sample.

The sequencing sample was made of peripheral blood. Receptor source: a woman aged 60-75 years with primary liver carcinoma and hepatitis B virus infection.

This chain links TRBV6-1 with TRBJ2-5, with 8 bases fitting TRBD2. Germline loops: CDR1 MNHNS, CDR2 SASEGT. CDR3 length: 21 residues. V shed 5 bases and J 2 bases; nucleotides not matched to a gene: 25. The CDR3 nucleotides read TGTGCCAGCAGTAAAGTCAAATGGGGACTAGAGGGAGGGCCGTTGCAAGAGACCCAGTACTTC. Its translation: CASSKVKWGLEGGPLQETQYF.

Points on this clonotype: A much larger clone lies a single base off, so this may be a read error. The V call is TRBV6-5, the J call TRBJ2-7; TRBD1 matches at 8 bases. J lost 3 bases, V lost 7 bases, and 8 bases had no gene match. Germline loops: CDR1 MNHEY, CDR2 SVGAGI. The CDR3 extends over 14 amino acids. Here the CDR3 reads CASNSETGVYEQYF. The DNA for the CDR3 is TGTGCCAGCAATTCCGAGACAGGGGTCTACGAGCAGTACTTC.

To note about this clonotype: Germline and junction disagree at one end, which may indicate a read error. The V and J genes are TRBV6-6 and TRBJ1-5, with D unclear. This CDR3 is 17 amino acids long. Germline V gene lookup returns CDR1 MNHNY and CDR2 SVGAGI (reference sequence). Here the CDR3 reads CASSLGMILMSNQPQHF. CDR3 nucleotide sequence: TGTGCTAGCAGCCTTGGGATGATTTTAATGAGCAATCAGCCCCAGCATTTT.

The sample holds one count of this clonotype. The chain employs TRBV5-1 and TRBJ2-5, with D possibly TRBD1 on 5 matching bases. V lost 3 bases and J 2 bases, leaving 8 bases between the germline ends. This CDR3 spans 13 amino acids. CDR1 and CDR2 (germline): SGHRS, YFSETQ. CDR3 nucleotides: TGCGCCAGCAGCTGGACACGACAAGAGACCCAGTACTTC. It yields the protein CASSWTRQETQYF.

The rearrangement joins TRBV7-9 to TRBJ2-1; 11 bases line up with TRBD1. Germline CDR1 reads SEHNR; CDR2 reads FQNEAQ (reference sequence). This CDR3 contains 15 residues. V lost 3 bases and J lost 5; bases outside the gene matches: 3. CDR3: CASSFRDRGNNEQFF. CDR3 nucleotides: TGTGCCAGCAGCTTCCGGGACAGGGGGAACAATGAGCAGTTCTTC.

This clonotype was seen many times. This chain joins TRBV30 and TRBJ1-1; no definite D call. V was clipped by 0 bases and J by 4 bases, with 6 bases between them. CDR1 GTSNPN and CDR2 SVGIG come from the germline V gene (reference sequence). The CDR3 has 12 amino acids. Here the CDR3 reads CAWSVGSTEAFF. The CDR3, as DNA: TGTGCCTGGAGTGTAGGTAGCACTGAAGCTTTCTTT.

The chain is built from TRBV11-2 and TRBJ2-5; tentative D call: TRBD2 (5 bases). The CDR3 has 11 amino acids. The V gene's germline CDR1 is SGHAT and CDR2 FQNNGV. V dropped 5 bases and J dropped 12 bases, with 13 bases sitting between them. The chain's CDR3 is CASSPRESKYF. The DNA of the CDR3 is TGTGCCAGCAGCCCGAGGGAGAGCAAGTACTTC.

Note on this clonotype: Since no conserved phenylalanine or tryptophan closes the CDR3, a read error is the likely cause. The DNA is omitted, as the CDR3 cannot be located on it reliably, and the CDR3 follows TCRdb's listing. V usage is TRBV6-6 and J usage is TRBJ1-1; TRBD1, the table's D call, was not compared with the DNA. The V gene's germline CDR1 is MNHNY and CDR2 SVGAGI (reference sequence). 13 amino acids form the CDR3, both terminal residues included. The CDR3 here is CASKKTGRTEDFL.

This clonotype showed up just once. The J gene is TRBJ2-1, the V gene TRBV28; possibly TRBD1 for D (5 bases). In germline, CDR1 is MDHEN, CDR2 SYDVKM. The ends were cut back, 3 bases at V and 6 bases at J, with 18 bases in the middle. The CDR3 covers 16 residues. CDR3 coding DNA: TGTGCCAGCAGTTTCAGGGATCGGGCGACGGGCAATGAGCAGTTCTTC. As protein: CASSFRDRATGNEQFF.

Note on this clonotype: A much larger clone sits a single nucleotide away, making a read error possible. The genes are TRBV13 and TRBJ2-3; 8 bases are a match to TRBD1. Trimming removed 5 bases from V and 11 bases from J; junction bases left unmatched: 9. The CDR3 covers 13 residues. Per germline, CDR1 PRHDT and CDR2 FYEKMQ (reference sequence). As DNA, the CDR3 is TGTGCCAGCAGCCGACAGGGGACGAATATGCAGTATTTT. It yields the protein CASSRQGTNMQYF.

A few counts support this clonotype. This CDR3 is CASSLKQGAYNEQFF. CDR3 nucleotide sequence: TGCGCCAGCAGCTTGAAGCAGGGGGCATACAATGAGCAGTTCTTC. The J gene is TRBJ2-1, the V gene TRBV5-1; TRBD1 aligns across 8 bases. V shed 1 base, J shed 4 bases, and the junction held 4 bases outside the gene matches. CDR3 length equals 15 residues. The germline gives CDR1 SGHRS, CDR2 YFSETQ.

This clonotype was counted once. A read error may explain this, as a much larger clone is one base away. The chain carries TRBV12-3 or TRBV12-4 and TRBJ1-5, with 7 positions matching TRBD1. This CDR3 contains 15 residues. V shed 6 bases and J 0 bases; nucleotides not matched to a gene: 5. The CDR3 region has the DNA TGTGCCAGCAGACGGGACAGCTATAGCAATCAGCCCCAGCATTTT. This sequence encodes CASRRDSYSNQPQHF.

This clonotype was observed a few times. The J gene is TRBJ1-2, the V gene TRBV6-5, with D perhaps TRBD1 (5 bases). There are 14 residues in the CDR3. Trimming pared 0 bases from V and 7 bases from J, leaving 12 bases between. The germline CDR1 and CDR2 sequences are MNHEY and SVGAGI. The CDR3 is CASSYSGSGGGYTF. DNA for the CDR3: TGTGCCAGCAGTTACTCCGGGTCCGGGGGTGGCTACACCTTC.

At least ten counts were recorded for this clonotype. V is TRBV6-5 and J is TRBJ1-1, with D hard to call. With 2 bases removed from V and 0 bases from J, the gap between germline ends came to 10 bases. Germline V gene sequence: CDR1 MNHEY, CDR2 SVGAGI. This CDR3 has 15 amino acids. CDR3 residues: CASSYGSVMNTEAFF. The CDR3 coding sequence is TGTGCCAGCAGTTACGGGTCAGTTATGAACACTGAAGCTTTCTTT.

Points on this clonotype: At one boundary the junction diverges from the germline segment, which might be a read error. V gene TRBV11-2 combines with J gene TRBJ2-7, with D possibly being TRBD1 (5 bases). CDR1 is SGHAT, CDR2 FQNNGV, per germline. This CDR3 is 14 amino acids long. DNA of the CDR3: TGTACCAGCAGCTTGGAAGACAGCACCTACGAGCAGTACTTC. Amino acid sequence: CTSSLEDSTYEQYF.

A remark on this clonotype: One end of the junction fails to match germline, which may point to a read error. J is TRBJ2-5 and V is TRBV7-9; 8 bases line up with TRBD2. Germline V gives CDR1 SEHNR, CDR2 FQNEAQ (reference sequence). This CDR3 has 15 residues. The DNA of the CDR3 is TGTGCCAGCAGGTCCGGCGGGAGGCCCCAAGAGACCCGGTACTTC. Translation gives CASRSGGRPQETRYF.

This clonotype was seen at least ten times. J is TRBJ2-7 and V is TRBV7-8; TRBD2 agrees at 12 bases. The CDR3 loop spans 14 amino acids. Trimming cost V 7 bases and J 4 bases; bases outside gene matches: 5. Germline V gene data show CDR1 as SGHVS and CDR2 as FQNEAQ. CDR3: CASKTSGSGYEQYF. CDR3 DNA sequence: TGTGCCAGCAAGACTAGCGGGAGCGGATACGAGCAGTACTTC.

The chain carries TRBV6-4 and TRBJ2-1; D is perhaps TRBD1 or TRBD2 (5 bases each). The V gene lost 3 bases and the J gene lost 8 bases, with 11 bases spanning the gap. Germline V gene data show CDR1 as MRHNA and CDR2 as SNTAGT. The CDR3 is 13 residues long. CDR3 in amino acids: CASSEGEGDEQFF. The DNA of the CDR3 is TGTGCCAGCAGTGAGGGAGAAGGGGATGAGCAGTTCTTC.

The V gene is TRBV12-3 or TRBV12-4, the J gene TRBJ2-7; either TRBD1 or TRBD2 may supply D (5 bases each). With 9 bases removed from V and 6 bases from J, the gap between germline ends came to 21 bases. CDR3 length equals 14 residues. CDR3 nucleotide sequence: TGTGCCAGTAGGGACCGAGTGGGCGAGGGCGAGCAGTACTTC. It encodes CASRDRVGEGEQYF.

There are many counts of this clonotype. This chain uses TRBV5-5 with TRBJ2-7; 13 nucleotides agree with TRBD2. The CDR3 totals 15 residues. The germline gives CDR1 SGHKS, CDR2 YYEKEE (reference sequence). After removal of 4 bases from V and 2 bases from J, the junction contained 3 bases not matched to a gene. The CDR3 is CASSGGLAGAYEQYF. DNA for the CDR3: TGTGCCAGCAGCGGTGGACTAGCGGGAGCCTACGAGCAGTACTTC.

In the case of this clonotype: Germline is not matched at one junction end, which may reflect a read error. This sequence joins TRBV11-1 and TRBJ2-3, with TRBD1 identical over 7 bases. The germline CDR1 and CDR2 sequences are SGHAT and FQDESV (reference sequence). This CDR3 contains 14 residues. The CDR3 DNA reads TGTGCCAGCAGCTTGAGACAGGGTCAAGATACACAGTATTTT. Translating gives CASSLRQGQDTQYF. The full variable domain, its missing parts supplied by reference TRBV11-1 and TRBJ2-3, is EAEVAQSPRYKITEKSQAVAFWCDPISGHATLYWYRQILGQGPELLVQFQDESVVDDSQLPKDRFSAERLKGVDSTLKIQPAELGDSAMYLCASSLRQGQDTQYFGPGTRLTVL.

Points on this clonotype: Sequence at one end of the junction differs from germline and may be a read error. V gene TRBV12-3 or TRBV12-4 combines with J gene TRBJ2-7; D is possibly TRBD2 (5 bases). CDR3 length equals 15 residues. The CDR3 sequence: CASSLWSGESHEQYF. The CDR3 bases are TGTGCCAGTAGTTTATGGTCTGGGGAGTCCCACGAGCAGTACTTC.

Many counts were recorded for this clonotype. This sequence joins TRBV6-5 and TRBJ1-1; possible D gene TRBD1, 5 bases. Per the germline V gene, CDR1 is MNHEY and CDR2 is SVGAGI. The ends were cut back, 6 bases at V and 5 bases at J, with 19 bases in the middle. The CDR3 length is 15 residues. The CDR3 spells CASRRSSGTGTEAFF. The CDR3 DNA follows: TGTGCCAGCAGACGGTCGTCGGGGACGGGTACTGAAGCTTTCTTT.

About this clonotype: This sequence may be a read error, since a much larger clone differs from it by one base. The chain links TRBV6-1 to TRBJ2-2; TRBD2 matches at 7 bases. The V gene's germline CDR1 is MNHNS and CDR2 SASEGT. V lost 6 bases to trimming and J lost 1 base; unmatched junction nucleotides: 5. CDR3 size: 15 residues. CDR3 bases: TGTGCCAGCAGCCAGACTAGCTGGAACACCGGGGAGCTGTTTTTT. Its protein product is CASSQTSWNTGELFF.

The sample holds many counts of this clonotype. The chain links TRBV7-9 to TRBJ2-7; D may be TRBD1 (6 bases). Trimming removed 6 bases from V and 7 bases from J, with 16 bases in between. The germline CDR1 and CDR2 sequences are SEHNR and FQNEAQ (reference sequence). The CDR3 runs 13 residues. In DNA, the CDR3 is TGTGCCAGCAGGGACGGACAGTTAGGAGAGCAGTACTTC. Translation gives CASRDGQLGEQYF.